Below are 32 T cell receptor beta chains sequenced from a single sample in a study of T cells in localized non-small cell lung cancer. The repertoire was sequenced with immunoSEQ multiplex PCR; TCRdb's copy has only in-frame clones and lacks some. The sample includes tens of thousands of clones, roughly 88% seen only once; the top ten take approximately 6.1%. The sample consisted of PBMCs, taken before any cancer treatment. The receptors originated from a man between 40 and 70 years old with stage II lung adenocarcinoma.

This clone occurred a few times. This chain connects TRBV18 to TRBJ1-2, with a tentative D call TRBD1 (6 bases). CDR1 is KGHSH and CDR2 is LQKENI in the germline V gene. The CDR3 spans 13 residues. V lost 3 bases to trimming and J lost 6 bases, with 11 bases between them. The CDR3: CASSPRQENGYTF. CDR3 in DNA: TGTGCCAGCTCACCTCGACAGGAAAATGGCTACACCTTC.

This clone was picked up one time. The chain carries TRBV6-5 and TRBJ2-7; a possible D gene is TRBD1 (6 bases). Between the trimmed V and J ends, which lost 6 bases and 0 bases, there was a span of 15 bases. CDR3 size: 15 residues. Germline CDR1 reads MNHEY; CDR2 reads SVGAGI. The CDR3 loop is CASSKDRRSSYEQYF. CDR3 DNA sequence: TGTGCCAGCAGCAAGGACAGACGTAGCTCCTACGAGCAGTACTTC.

The chain employs TRBV9 and TRBJ1-1; D not resolved. The germline V gene encodes CDR1 SGDLS and CDR2 YYNGEE. V gave up 4 bases and J gave up 3 bases, with 13 bases separating them. The CDR3 consists of 14 residues. The chain's CDR3 is CASSISSRDTEAFF. CDR3 sequence (DNA): TGTGCCAGCAGCATATCCAGCCGGGACACTGAAGCTTTCTTT.

J is TRBJ2-1 and V is TRBV5-1; TRBD2 matches 7 bases. The V segment lost 5 bases and the J segment 5 bases; nucleotides outside the gene matches: 7. This CDR3 spans 14 amino acids. The V gene's germline CDR1 is SGHRS and CDR2 YFSETQ. The CDR3 sequence is CASSIGTINNEQFF. The CDR3 nucleotides are TGCGCCAGCAGTATCGGGACTATAAACAATGAGCAGTTCTTC. The complete variable domain, with remaining parts taken from reference TRBV5-1 and TRBJ2-1, reads KAGVTQTPRYLIKTRGQQVTLSCSPISGHRSVSWYQQTPGQGLQFLFEYFSETQRNKGNFPGRFSGRQFSNSRSEMNVSTLELGDSALYLCASSIGTINNEQFFGPGTRLTVL.

The chain joins TRBV30 to TRBJ2-7; D remains unclear. Trimming took off 2 bases at V and 5 bases at J, with 4 bases between the two ends. There are 10 residues in the CDR3. In germline, CDR1 is GTSNPN, CDR2 SVGIG (reference sequence). The CDR3 coding sequence is TGTGCCTGGAGTCTCGACGAGCAGTACTTC. Its translation is CAWSLDEQYF.

The chain couples TRBV6-1 to TRBJ2-1; perhaps TRBD2 as D (6 bases). The CDR3 has 15 residues. The V and J ends lost 6 bases and 3 bases respectively, with 15 bases between them. The germline gives CDR1 MNHNS, CDR2 SASEGT. The CDR3 loop is CASRITSSHYNEQFF. CDR3 nucleotide sequence: TGTGCCAGCAGGATAACTAGCTCCCACTACAATGAGCAGTTCTTC.

This clone was seen a few times. The chain recombines TRBV28 with TRBJ2-1; 9 bases line up with TRBD2. The CDR3 extends over 15 amino acids. Germline values: CDR1 MDHEN, CDR2 SYDVKM. Losses at the gene ends were 3 bases for V and 7 bases for J; bases not matched to a gene: 7. The CDR3 spells CASSFFAGGLNEQFF. DNA of the CDR3: TGTGCCAGCAGTTTCTTCGCGGGGGGGCTGAATGAGCAGTTCTTC. The whole variable domain, filled in from reference TRBV28 and TRBJ2-1, reads DVKVTQSSRYLVKRTGEKVFLECVQDMDHENMFWYRQDPGLGLRLIYFSYDVKMKEKGDIPEGYSVSREKKERFSLILESASTNQTSMYLCASSFFAGGLNEQFFGPGTRLTVL.

This chain uses TRBV30 with TRBJ2-3, with D unclear. Germline values: CDR1 GTSNPN, CDR2 SVGIG (reference sequence). The CDR3 is made up of 12 amino acids. V was clipped by 5 bases and J by 4 bases, with 10 bases between them. CDR3 loop: CAWLPNADTQYF. CDR3 DNA sequence: TGTGCCTGGCTCCCAAATGCAGATACGCAGTATTTT.

This chain uses TRBV9 with TRBJ1-3; 9 nucleotides align to TRBD1. Trimming at V came to 3 bases and at J to 2 bases, leaving 3 bases not matched to a gene. The CDR3 contains 15 residues. The germline CDR1 and CDR2 sequences are SGDLS and YYNGEE. CDR3 bases: TGTGCCAGCAGCGCGGGACAGGGAACTGGAAACACCATATATTTT. Its translation is CASSAGQGTGNTIYF.

The chain uses TRBV18 and TRBJ2-7; TRBD2 aligns across 8 bases. V shed 2 bases, J shed 2 bases, and the junction held 14 bases outside the gene matches. This CDR3 is built from 18 residues. Germline V CDR1 and CDR2: KGHSH, LQKENI. The CDR3 DNA reads TGTGCCAGCTCACCAATACTCGTAGAGCGGGGGTCCCCCTACGAGCAGTACTTC. It codes for CASSPILVERGSPYEQYF. Using reference TRBV18 and TRBJ2-7 for the parts outside the CDR3, the full variable domain is NAGVMQNPRHLVRRRGQEARLRCSPMKGHSHVYWYRQLPEEGLKFMVYLQKENIIDESGMPKERFSAEFPKEGPSILRIQQVVRGDSAAYFCASSPILVERGSPYEQYFGPGTRLTVT.

The CDR3 nucleotides are TGTGCCACCAGCAACGTGGGGCGCCTGTTTTTT. It translates to CATSNVGRLFF. The genes are TRBV15 and TRBJ1-4; D might be TRBD1 (5 bases). The V and J ends lost 4 bases and 14 bases respectively, with 11 bases between them. From germline, CDR1 is LNHNV and CDR2 YYDKDF (reference sequence). The CDR3 is 11 residues long.

The sample holds one count of this clone. The V gene is TRBV7-2, the J gene TRBJ1-3; D remains unclear. CDR3 length equals 16 residues. Trimming took off 5 bases at V and 0 bases at J, with 14 bases between the two ends. Germline V gene data show CDR1 as SGHTA and CDR2 as FQGNSA. The CDR3 nucleotides are TGTGCCAGCAGCCCAACGATGGCCCCCTCTGGAAACACCATATATTTT. Protein product: CASSPTMAPSGNTIYF.

J is TRBJ2-2 and V is TRBV5-1, with unresolved D. The germline V gene encodes CDR1 SGHRS and CDR2 YFSETQ. Deletions cut 0 bases from V and 4 bases from J, with 13 bases between. The CDR3 runs 16 residues. The CDR3 DNA sequence: TGCGCCAGCAGCTTGGAACTCGGGCCACTCACCGGGGAGCTGTTTTTT. As protein: CASSLELGPLTGELFF.

The chain employs TRBV11-3 and TRBJ1-2; no clear D gene. V was cut by 1 base and J by 3 bases, with 3 bases left in between. CDR1 is SGHNT, CDR2 YENEEA, per germline. The CDR3 covers 12 residues. The CDR3 spells CASSLGDYGYTF. The CDR3 DNA is TGTGCCAGCAGCTTAGGCGACTATGGCTACACCTTC.

This chain joins TRBV19 and TRBJ1-2; D is perhaps TRBD1 (6 bases). CDR3 length: 15 residues. The V gene lost 4 bases and the J gene lost 6 bases, with 18 bases spanning the gap. Germline assignment: CDR1 LNHDA and CDR2 SQIVND (reference sequence). CDR3 sequence reads: CASSTGSHRVDGYTF. Here the CDR3 DNA reads TGTGCCAGTAGTACGGGGTCCCACAGGGTCGATGGCTACACCTTC.

This chain connects TRBV18 to TRBJ2-1, with 8 bases that match TRBD1. V shed 6 bases, J shed 5 bases, and the junction held 24 bases outside the gene matches. Germline CDR1 reads KGHSH; CDR2 reads LQKENI. The CDR3 sequence is 20 residues long. The CDR3 nucleotides read TGTGCCAGCTCCCCAATGGGGACAGGAACCACCACTCCTAGGGACAATGAGCAGTTCTTC. Protein product: CASSPMGTGTTTPRDNEQFF.

This chain links TRBV11-1 with TRBJ2-7; 12 bases are shared with TRBD1. This CDR3 has 17 amino acids. V shed 5 bases, J shed 3 bases, and the junction held 11 bases outside the gene matches. Germline-derived CDR1 and CDR2 are SGHAT and FQDESV (reference sequence). CDR3 in amino acids: CASSPGTGGHSFYEQYF. The CDR3 nucleotides are TGTGCCAGCAGCCCCGGGACAGGGGGCCATTCCTTCTACGAGCAGTACTTC.

J is TRBJ2-1 and V is TRBV10-2; D possibly corresponds to TRBD1 (6 bases). The germline CDR1 and CDR2 sequences are WSHSY and SAAADI. V lost 3 bases to trimming and J lost 5 bases, with 20 bases between them. CDR3 length: 17 residues. The CDR3 loop is CASSDHRVSQGHNEQFF. The CDR3 region has the DNA TGCGCCAGCAGTGACCACCGGGTCTCTCAGGGGCACAATGAGCAGTTCTTC.

The table lists this clone with a few counts. The chain has TRBV9 and TRBJ2-1, with 9 bases matching TRBD1. This CDR3 is built from 15 residues. With 4 bases clipped from V and 7 bases from J, the junction kept 9 bases outside the gene matches. CDR1 SGDLS and CDR2 YYNGEE come from the germline V gene. The CDR3 DNA is TGTGCCAGCAGCCTTGGGGACAGGGTGATAAATGAGCAGTTCTTC. It codes for CASSLGDRVINEQFF.

This clone was seen more than once but under ten times. V gene TRBV13 combines with J gene TRBJ2-7; perhaps TRBD1 as D (5 bases). V was clipped by 2 bases and J by 2 bases, with 13 bases between them. The CDR3 contains 15 residues. Germline CDR1 and CDR2: PRHDT and FYEKMQ (reference sequence). In DNA form, the CDR3 reads TGTGCCAGCAGCTTAAGGCGGACATCCACCTACGAGCAGTACTTC. It encodes CASSLRRTSTYEQYF.

The chain links TRBV6-5 to TRBJ2-2; the D gene is possibly TRBD1 (5 bases). Germline CDR1 and CDR2: MNHEY and SVGAGI. Trimming took off 7 bases at V and 3 bases at J, with 15 bases between the two ends. This CDR3 comprises 15 residues. The CDR3 region is CASKLVGEDTGELFF. CDR3 sequence (DNA): TGTGCCAGCAAATTAGTAGGGGAAGACACCGGGGAGCTGTTTTTT.

This clone was counted between two and nine times. V gene TRBV18 combines with J gene TRBJ1-4, with 8 bases that match TRBD1. Germline V lookup: CDR1 KGHSH, CDR2 LQKENI. The CDR3 is 14 amino acids. V lost 3 bases, J lost 10 bases, and 7 bases stayed unmatched. Written as DNA, the CDR3 is TGTGCCAGCTCACCCGGAACAGGGGGTCGAAAACTGTTTTTT. Its protein is CASSPGTGGRKLFF.

This rearrangement joins TRBV27 to TRBJ2-5; unclear D gene. Trimming left V 5 bases short and J 0 bases short, with 10 bases between. The length of the CDR3 is 14 residues. Germline CDR1 reads MNHEY; CDR2 reads SMNVEV (reference sequence). The CDR3 here is CASSPRRDQETQYF. The CDR3 DNA follows: TGTGCCAGCAGTCCAAGACGGGACCAAGAGACCCAGTACTTC.

The CDR3 region is CASSFISGSPNNEQFF. As DNA, the CDR3 is TGTGCCAGCAGTTTTATTAGCGGGAGCCCAAACAATGAGCAGTTCTTC. The chain has TRBV27 and TRBJ2-1, with 9 bases lining up with TRBD2. Per the germline V gene, CDR1 is MNHEY and CDR2 is SMNVEV (reference sequence). J gave up 5 bases and V 3 bases, and 8 bases lay outside the gene matches. The CDR3 runs 16 residues.

The J gene is TRBJ2-2, the V gene TRBV7-9, with 8 positions matching TRBD1. The CDR3 runs to 18 residues. The J segment lost 0 bases and the V segment lost 5 bases, leaving 11 bases of the junction unmatched. In germline, CDR1 is SEHNR, CDR2 FQNEAQ (reference sequence). CDR3: CASSELALTGANTGELFF. The CDR3 DNA reads as TGTGCCAGCAGCGAGTTAGCCTTGACAGGGGCGAACACCGGGGAGCTGTTTTTT.

The V and J genes are TRBV5-4 and TRBJ2-7; D is unclear. This CDR3 has 14 amino acids. V gave up 0 bases and J gave up 0 bases, with 7 bases separating them. CDR1 and CDR2 from the germline V gene are SGHNT and YYREEE (reference sequence). Here the CDR3 DNA reads TGTGCCAGCAGCTTGGACCGGAGCTCCTACGAGCAGTACTTC. This codes for CASSLDRSSYEQYF.

This chain connects TRBV7-2 to TRBJ1-2, with D unclear. The CDR3 length is 14 residues. V was cut by 5 bases and J by 2 bases, with 12 bases left in between. The germline CDR1 and CDR2 sequences are SGHTA and FQGNSA. The CDR3, as DNA: TGTGCCAGCAGCCCTGGTTTGGTCAACTATGGCTACACCTTC. It specifies CASSPGLVNYGYTF.

V and J are TRBV29-1 and TRBJ2-7; D call uncertain. Trimming took off 0 bases at V and 2 bases at J, with 11 bases between the two ends. Germline CDR1 is SQVTM and CDR2 is ANQGSEA. The CDR3 spans 14 residues. The CDR3, as DNA: TGCAGCGTTGAAGATCCTGGGGTCCCCTACGAGCAGTACTTC. As protein: CSVEDPGVPYEQYF.

This sequence joins TRBV18 and TRBJ1-2; unclear D gene. CDR3 length equals 13 residues. Germline V gene data show CDR1 as KGHSH and CDR2 as LQKENI. Trimming removed 4 bases from V and 8 bases from J, with 14 bases in between. The DNA for the CDR3 is TGTGCCAGCTCACTAGGGCCGACGGAGGGCTACACCTTC. This translates into CASSLGPTEGYTF.

This clone was observed once. This chain joins TRBV4-3 and TRBJ2-1; possible D gene TRBD1, 5 bases. Per the germline V gene, CDR1 is LGHNA and CDR2 is YSLEER. The CDR3 runs to 14 residues. With 4 bases removed from V and 5 bases from J, the gap between germline ends came to 12 bases. This chain's CDR3 is CASSLQDTNNEQFF. DNA of the CDR3: TGCGCCAGCAGCCTCCAGGACACAAACAATGAGCAGTTCTTC.

The chain uses TRBV4-3 and TRBJ2-1, with 10 bases lining up with TRBD1. The CDR3 contains 15 residues. Unmatched junction bases numbered 2, after V lost 2 bases and J lost 4 bases. Germline assignment: CDR1 LGHNA and CDR2 YSLEER. CDR3 DNA sequence: TGCGCCAGCAGCCAACAGGGACAGGGGTACAATGAGCAGTTCTTC. Amino acid sequence: CASSQQGQGYNEQFF.

This chain connects TRBV11-2 to TRBJ2-2, with D perhaps matching TRBD2 (5 bases). CDR3 size: 14 residues. The V end was cut by 0 bases, the J end by 6 bases, with 8 bases between. Germline values: CDR1 SGHAT, CDR2 FQNNGV. The CDR3 DNA sequence: TGTGCCAGCAGCTTAGATGCGGGCCCCGGGGAGCTGTTTTTT. Amino acids: CASSLDAGPGELFF.